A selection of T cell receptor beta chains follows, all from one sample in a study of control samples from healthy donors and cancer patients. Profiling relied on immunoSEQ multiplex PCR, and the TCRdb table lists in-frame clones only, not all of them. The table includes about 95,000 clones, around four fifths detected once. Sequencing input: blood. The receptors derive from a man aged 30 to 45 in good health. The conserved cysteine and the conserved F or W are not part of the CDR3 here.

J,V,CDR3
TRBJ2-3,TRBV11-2,ASSLESGGTSTDTQY
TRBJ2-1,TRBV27,ASSPIMGGWKDEQF
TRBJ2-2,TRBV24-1,ATSDPGQGAAGELF
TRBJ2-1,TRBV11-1,ASSLEERGAYNEQF
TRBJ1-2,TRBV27,ASSPISPPPNYGYT
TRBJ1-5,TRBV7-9,ASSTGPVSNQPQH
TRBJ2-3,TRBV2,ASSYETGAGTDTQY
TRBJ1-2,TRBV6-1,ASSEEPGSYGYT
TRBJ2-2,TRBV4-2,ASSQDLWGGDGELF
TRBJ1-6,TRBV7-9,ASSFPGQGKSPLH
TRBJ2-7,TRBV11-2,ASSPLQGRRGEQY
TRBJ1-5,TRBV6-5,ASSPYQGGQPQH
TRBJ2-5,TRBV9,ASSVDSGRGETQY
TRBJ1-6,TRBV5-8,ASSLWKSSYNSPLH
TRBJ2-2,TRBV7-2,AEPTGTNTGELF